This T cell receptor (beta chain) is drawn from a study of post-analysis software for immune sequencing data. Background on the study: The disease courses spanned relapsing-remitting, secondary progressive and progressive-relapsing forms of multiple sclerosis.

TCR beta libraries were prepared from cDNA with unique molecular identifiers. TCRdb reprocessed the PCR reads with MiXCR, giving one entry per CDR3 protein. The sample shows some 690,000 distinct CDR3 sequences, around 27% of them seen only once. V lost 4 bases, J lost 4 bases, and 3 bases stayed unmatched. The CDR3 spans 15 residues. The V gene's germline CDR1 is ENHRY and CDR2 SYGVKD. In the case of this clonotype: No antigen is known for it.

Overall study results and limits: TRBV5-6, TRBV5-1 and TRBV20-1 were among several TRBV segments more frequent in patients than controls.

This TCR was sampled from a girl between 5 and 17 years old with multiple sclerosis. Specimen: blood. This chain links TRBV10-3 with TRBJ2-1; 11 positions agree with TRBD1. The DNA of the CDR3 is TGTGCCATCAGTGGGGGACAGGGGGGATACAATGAGCAGTTCTTC. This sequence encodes CAISGGQGGYNEQFF.